A selection of T cell receptor beta chains follows, all from one sample in a study of blood T cells in healthy people across ages. Each CDR3 protein is one row after TCRdb ran MiXCR on the 5' RACE reads. The sample includes around 650,000 distinct CDR3 sequences, 32% seen only once; the top ten take 15%. The material sequenced was blood. These TCRs come from a woman older than 75 in good health. Both conserved end residues are part of each CDR3. D genes are given only for firm matches. Clone size appears in some rows only: once, few, many, or a class for an expanded clone.

j_call v_call clone_size cdr3_length d_call cdr3_nt cdr3_aa
TRBJ1-2 TRBV12-3/TRBV12-4 - 14 - TGTGCCAGCAGTGTAGTCAGATCTAACTATGGCTACACCTTC CASSVVRSNYGYTF
TRBJ2-5 TRBV20-1 - 14 - TGCAGTGCTAGCGCCCTAGGGTCGTCGGAGACCCAGTACTTC CSASALGSSETQYF
TRBJ2-5 TRBV20-1 - 12 - TGCAGTGGGGAGGGGGGGGCTGAGACCCAGTACTTC CSGEGGAETQYF
TRBJ1-5 TRBV7-8 few 13 - TGTGCCAGCAGCTCAGGGTACAATCAGCCCCAGCATTTT CASSSGYNQPQHF
TRBJ2-5 TRBV6-1 - 13 - TGTGCCAGCAGTGAACCGGGACGGGGGACCCAGTACTTC CASSEPGRGTQYF
TRBJ2-1 TRBV24-1 many 16 TRBD1 TGTGCCACCAGTGACATTGGGGGACAGAGCTACAATGAGCAGTTCTTC CATSDIGGQSYNEQFF
TRBJ2-7 TRBV6-1 many 15 TRBD2 TGTGCCAGCATCCTGACTAGCGGGGGGGCCTACGAGCAGTACTTC CASILTSGGAYEQYF
TRBJ2-1 TRBV6-5 many 14 - TGTGCCAGCAGTTCCCTAGCAGGGGTCAATGAGCAGTTCTTC CASSSLAGVNEQFF
TRBJ1-1 TRBV20-1 - 13 - TGCAGTGCCCCTCCGACGCCGAACACTGAAGCTTTCTTT CSAPPTPNTEAFF
TRBJ2-7 TRBV5-1 many 19 TRBD2 TGCGCCAGCAGCCCCGGGGTAGCGGGCCTAATGACGGGAAGCTACGAGCAGTACTTC CASSPGVAGLMTGSYEQYF
TRBJ2-7 TRBV9 - 14 TRBD1 TGTGCCAGCAGCGTAGAACAGGGGTCCTACGAGCAGTACTTC CASSVEQGSYEQYF
TRBJ1-5 TRBV6-2/TRBV6-3 few 13 - TGTGCCAGCAGTTATTGGAGGACCCAGCCCCAGCATTTT CASSYWRTQPQHF
TRBJ2-7 TRBV5-6 many 15 - TGTGCCAGCAGAGAAGCGGGGCAGGGGATCAACGAGCAGTACTTC CASREAGQGINEQYF
TRBJ2-5 TRBV6-1 many 13 - TGTGCCAGCAGTGGGACCGTCCAAGAGACCCAGTACTTC CASSGTVQETQYF
TRBJ1-2 TRBV7-2 many 16 - TGTGCCAGCAGCTTAGGGGCTACAGGGTACAACTATGGCTACACCTTC CASSLGATGYNYGYTF
TRBJ1-5 TRBV6-1 - 13 - TGTGCCAGCACTTGGGGGGCAAGTCAGCCCCAGCATTTT CASTWGASQPQHF
TRBJ2-1 TRBV15 many 17 - TGTGCCACCAGCAGAGATCAACCGGGGGGCGCCTTTAATGAGCAGTTCTTC CATSRDQPGGAFNEQFF
TRBJ2-3 TRBV11-3 - 15 - TGTGCCAGCAGTCGCCGCGGTGGGAGCACAGGTACGCAGTATTTT CASSRRGGSTGTQYF
TRBJ2-5 TRBV5-1 - 14 TRBD2 TGCGCCAGCAGACCTACCGGGACTAGCTGGGAGCAGTACTTC CASRPTGTSWEQYF
TRBJ2-7 TRBV10-2 - 15 - TGCGCCAGCAGTGAGTCATTCGGGAGCTCCTACGAGCAGTACTTC CASSESFGSSYEQYF
TRBJ2-3 TRBV7-9 few 15 TRBD1 TGTGCCAGCAGCACTCGAAGGGGGCCATTGGATACGCAGTATTTT CASSTRRGPLDTQYF
TRBJ2-1 TRBV12-3/TRBV12-4 many 15 TRBD1 TGTGCCAGCAGTGGGGGACAGGGGGCACTCAATGAGCAGTTCTTC CASSGGQGALNEQFF
TRBJ1-6 TRBV11-2 once 14 - TGTGCCAGCAGCACACGGACTGGGAATTCACCCCCCCACTTT CASSTRTGNSPPHF
TRBJ2-4 TRBV24-1 many 15 TRBD1 TGTGCCACCAGTGATCCGGGACAGGCAACGAACATTCAGTACTTC CATSDPGQATNIQYF
TRBJ1-2 TRBV6-6 many 16 TRBD1 TGTGCCAGCAGTCGCTCCAATAACAGGGGGGGCTATGGCTACACCTTC CASSRSNNRGGYGYTF
TRBJ2-1 TRBV3-1 few 15 TRBD2 TGTGCCAGCAGGCAGCCGGGACTAGCGGGGGGGCCGCAGTTCTTC CASRQPGLAGGPQFF
TRBJ1-5 TRBV7-2 many 16 TRBD1 TGTGCCAGCAGCTCTCGGACAGGGGGAGTATTTCAGCCCCAGCATTTT CASSSRTGGVFQPQHF
TRBJ2-2 TRBV6-1 many 14 TRBD1 TGTGCCAGTTCGGGACAGTACTTGACCGGGGAGCTGTTTTTT CASSGQYLTGELFF
TRBJ1-1 TRBV15 - 15 - TGTGCCACCAGCAGAGTTTCCAGGGAGGACACTGAAGCTTTCTTT CATSRVSREDTEAFF
TRBJ1-6 TRBV2 - 13 - TGTGCCGGCAAAATAAACTATAATTCACCCCTCCACTTT CAGKINYNSPLHF
TRBJ2-1 TRBV24-1 few 13 TRBD2 TGTGCCACCAGTCTAGCGGGGGGCGAGACCCAGTTCTTC CATSLAGGETQFF
TRBJ2-5 TRBV3-1 many 15 TRBD2 TGTGCCAGCAGCCAAGTTCCTAGCGGGGGAGAGACCCAGTACTTC CASSQVPSGGETQYF
TRBJ2-1 TRBV19 many 11 - TGTGCCAGTAGGTTAGAAGTTGAGCAGTTCTTC CASRLEVEQFF
TRBJ2-2 TRBV6-6 - 14 - TGTGCCAGCAGAGGACGGGCACGAACCGGGGAGCTGTTTTTT CASRGRARTGELFF
TRBJ2-7 TRBV9 many 22 TRBD2 TGTGCCAGCAGCCCAGGTGGGGGGGCAAGACTAGCGGGCCGAACAACCTTGTACGAGCAGTACTTC CASSPGGGARLAGRTTLYEQYF
TRBJ2-5 TRBV6-2/TRBV6-3 many 14 - TGTGCCAGCGGTTGGGGGCCCGGCGAAGAGACCCAGTACTTC CASGWGPGEETQYF
TRBJ2-3 TRBV20-1 many 15 TRBD2 TGCAGTGCTACTCGGACTAGCGGGCTCGCAGATACGCAGTATTTT CSATRTSGLADTQYF
TRBJ1-2 TRBV7-9 many 13 - TGTGCCAGCAGCTTAGCAGGCCTCTATGGCTACACCTTC CASSLAGLYGYTF
TRBJ1-2 TRBV2 once 14 TRBD1 TGTGCCAGCAGTTTATACGGACAGGGGCAAGGCTACACCTTC CASSLYGQGQGYTF
TRBJ2-7 TRBV7-2 - 14 TRBD2 TGTGCCAGCAGCTTTAGCGGGAGAATCGGCGAGCAGTACTTC CASSFSGRIGEQYF
TRBJ2-3 TRBV10-3 - 15 - TGCGCCATCGGTGAGTCGACCGCTGATCTAGATACGCAGTATTTT CAIGESTADLDTQYF